Presented here are 3 T cell receptor beta chains from one specimen sequenced in a study of spatial heterogeneity in lung cancer. The time point is: sample taken at primary tumor resection. No cells were sorted before sequencing. The whole RNA sequenced was extracted from tumor, nontumor lung or frozen PBMC. TCRdb recomputed calls from the 5' RACE reads with MiXCR, one row per CDR3 protein. The table lists 80,000 to 95,000 distinct CDR3 sequences, approximately 8.5% of them singletons, with 6.9% in the top ten. This specimen was PBMCs, taken at surgery. These receptors all come from a male donor with early-stage non-small cell lung cancer.

The rearrangement links TRBV20-1 to TRBJ1-2, with D unclear. Germline values: CDR1 DFQATT, CDR2 SNEGSKA (reference sequence). V shed 7 bases and J shed 6 bases, with 21 bases lying between them. This CDR3 is built from 14 residues. The CDR3 bases are TGCAGTGTTTCCCTACCTAGAGATGATAATGGCTACACCTTC. Its protein is CSVSLPRDDNGYTF.

This clonotype has only a few counts. The gene calls are TRBV28 and TRBJ2-5; D unclear. The V gene lost 5 bases and the J gene lost 5 bases, with 9 bases spanning the gap. This CDR3 contains 12 residues. Germline V gene data show CDR1 as MDHEN and CDR2 as SYDVKM. The CDR3 region has the DNA TGTGCCAGCAGTCCCTGGACGGAGACCCAGTACTTC. Translation: CASSPWTETQYF. Full variable domain (outside the CDR3, taken from reference TRBV28 and TRBJ2-5): DVKVTQSSRYLVKRTGEKVFLECVQDMDHENMFWYRQDPGLGLRLIYFSYDVKMKEKGDIPEGYSVSREKKERFSLILESASTNQTSMYLCASSPWTETQYFGPGTRLLVL.

Only a few counts were recorded for this clonotype. This chain joins TRBV9 and TRBJ2-1, with D tentatively TRBD1 or TRBD2 (5 bases each). The germline V and J ends were trimmed by 2 bases and 5 bases, with 14 bases remaining between them. Germline V lookup: CDR1 SGDLS, CDR2 YYNGEE. CDR3 size: 15 residues. CDR3 amino acids: CASSVTTGTHNEQFF. In DNA form, the CDR3 reads TGTGCCAGCAGCGTTACCACCGGGACCCACAATGAGCAGTTCTTC. The variable domain in full, with the rest retrieved from reference TRBV9 and TRBJ2-1, is DSGVTQTPKHLITATGQRVTLRCSPRSGDLSVYWYQQSLDQGLQFLIQYYNGEERAKGNILERFSAQQFPDLHSELNLSSLELGDSALYFCASSVTTGTHNEQFFGPGTRLTVL.